This T cell receptor (beta chain) is drawn from a study of siplizumab effects on memory and regulatory T cells. Points from the study as a whole: Alloreactive sequences that could be traced to unstimulated CD4+ memory cells showed a significant reduction under siplizumab. Assignment of a naive or memory phenotype failed for roughly 75-96% of the proliferating CD4+ or CD8+ clones. Mappable alloreactive CD4+ clones were on average around 70% Treg-derived with siplizumab, around 26% in controls.

This clone has just one count. The target antigen is unknown. Each sample had roughly 10^5 TCR templates assayed. Only in-frame clones appear in the TCRdb table, and some are missing; sequencing was by immunoSEQ multiplex PCR. The table shows around 100,000 clones, with more than 85% occurring only once. The CDR3 is 13 residues long. Germline V gives CDR1 MNHNS, CDR2 SASEGT. V gave up 5 bases and J gave up 10 bases, with 15 bases separating them. The chain is built from TRBV6-1 and TRBJ2-1; possibly TRBD2 for D (6 bases). The sequence derives from a human donor in good health. The sequenced material came from CD4+ T cells sorted from blood. As DNA, the CDR3 is TGTGCCAGCAGTCCAACGGGACTTGGAGAGCAGTTCTTC. Translation: CASSPTGLGEQFF.